Listed here are 23 T cell receptor beta chains from one sample, sequenced in a study of blood T cell repertoires in COVID-19. TCRdb's copy holds only in-frame clones and misses some; the assay was immunoSEQ multiplex PCR. The sample has 450,000 or so clones, around 90% seen once. The sample comprised peripheral blood. These receptor sequences come from a man aged 18 to 29 with COVID-19, enrolled during active disease.

This chain uses TRBV4-2 with TRBJ2-5, with D possibly TRBD1 on 6 matching bases. The CDR3 contains 14 residues. Trimming took 1 base from V and 3 from J, leaving 9 bases between them. In germline, CDR1 is LGHNA, CDR2 YNFKEQ. The CDR3 region is CASSQVDSKETQYF. In DNA form, the CDR3 reads TGTGCCAGCAGCCAAGTGGACAGTAAAGAGACCCAGTACTTC.

This clone was observed a single time. The genes are TRBV5-1 and TRBJ2-3; D is possibly TRBD1 (7 bases). The germline gives CDR1 SGHRS, CDR2 YFSETQ. Trimming stripped 3 bases from V and 2 bases from J, with 16 bases between. The CDR3 runs 16 residues. The CDR3 sequence: CASSSWRGPSTDTQYF. In nucleotides, the CDR3 is TGCGCCAGCAGCTCCTGGAGGGGGCCCTCCACAGATACGCAGTATTTT.

This chain joins TRBV6-2 or TRBV6-3 and TRBJ2-7; 10 bases agree with TRBD1. This CDR3 is 15 amino acids long. The germline gives CDR1 MNHEY, CDR2 SVGEGT. J was trimmed by 7 bases and V by 4 bases; bases with no gene match: 10. The CDR3 reads CASSLPGTGDREQYF. The CDR3 DNA is TGTGCCAGCAGTTTACCCGGGACAGGGGATCGGGAGCAGTACTTC.

Of note for this clone: Sequence at one end of the junction differs from germline and may be a read error. V usage is TRBV7-7 and J usage is TRBJ2-2, with 7 bases fitting TRBD2. Germline V gene sequence: CDR1 SSHAT, CDR2 FNYEAQ (reference sequence). This CDR3 has 16 residues. CDR3 DNA sequence: TGTGCTAGCACGGAAGGGAGCGGGGCCTACACCGGGGAGCTGTTTTTT. It is translated as CASTEGSGAYTGELFF.

The chain carries TRBV29-1 and TRBJ1-2, with 7 bases lining up with TRBD1. Germline CDR1 and CDR2: SQVTM and ANQGSEA. The CDR3 runs to 13 residues. Trimming cost V 6 bases and J 3 bases; bases outside gene matches: 7. The DNA of the CDR3 is TGCAGCGTGGTTGACAGGGATGACTATGGCTACACCTTC. Translating gives CSVVDRDDYGYTF.

This clone was seen more than once but under ten times. This chain connects TRBV6-4 to TRBJ2-5; TRBD2 aligns across 11 bases. CDR3 size: 15 residues. The junction had 3 bases not matched to a gene; V was cut back by 5 bases and J by 1 base. In germline, CDR1 is MRHNA, CDR2 SNTAGT. CDR3 region: CASSKTSGGQETQYF. The CDR3 DNA reads as TGTGCCAGCAGTAAAACTAGCGGGGGCCAAGAGACCCAGTACTTC.

Concerning this clone itself: This sample includes further DNA sequences coding for the same CDR3. This chain links TRBV7-9 with TRBJ2-7; D unresolved. V was clipped by 4 bases and J by 1 base, with 5 bases between them. The CDR3 extends over 12 amino acids. Looked up from germline, CDR1 is SEHNR and CDR2 is FQNEAQ (reference sequence). CDR3 DNA sequence: TGTGCCAGCAGCTCCTCTTCCTACGAGCAGTACTTC. It translates to CASSSSSYEQYF.

This chain connects TRBV29-1 to TRBJ1-1; 7 bases fit TRBD1. Trimming at V came to 6 bases and at J to 8 bases, leaving 6 bases not matched to a gene. The CDR3 is 11 residues long. Germline CDR1 and CDR2: SQVTM and ANQGSEA. CDR3 in amino acids: CSVHRGREAFF. The CDR3 region has the DNA TGCAGCGTCCACAGGGGAAGGGAAGCTTTCTTT.

The chain carries TRBV9 and TRBJ2-7; 7 positions agree with TRBD2. CDR3 size: 14 residues. Germline CDR1 is SGDLS and CDR2 is YYNGEE. V shed 4 bases and J 3 bases; nucleotides not matched to a gene: 7. The CDR3 region is CASSPTGTIYEQYF. The CDR3 nucleotides are TGTGCCAGCAGCCCTACTGGGACTATCTACGAGCAGTACTTC. Based on the CDR3 plus reference TRBV9 and TRBJ2-7, the full variable domain is DSGVTQTPKHLITATGQRVTLRCSPRSGDLSVYWYQQSLDQGLQFLIQYYNGEERAKGNILERFSAQQFPDLHSELNLSSLELGDSALYFCASSPTGTIYEQYFGPGTRLTVT.

The CDR3 reads CASSSTMYEQYF. The CDR3 DNA reads as TGTGCCAGCAGTTCTACCATGTACGAGCAGTACTTC. This chain joins TRBV27 and TRBJ2-7; D gene unclear. CDR1 is MNHEY, CDR2 SMNVEV, per germline (reference sequence). The V gene lost 4 bases and the J gene lost 4 bases, with 8 bases spanning the gap. The length of the CDR3 is 12 residues.

This rearrangement joins TRBV5-4 to TRBJ2-7; D not resolved. CDR3 size: 13 residues. The germline CDR1 and CDR2 sequences are SGHNT and YYREEE (reference sequence). Trimming took off 3 bases at V and 4 bases at J, with 11 bases between the two ends. The CDR3 reads CASSSPVIYEQYF. The CDR3 nucleotides read TGTGCCAGCAGCTCACCAGTGATATACGAGCAGTACTTC.

The genes are TRBV30 and TRBJ2-2, with 8 bases fitting TRBD1. CDR1 is GTSNPN, CDR2 SVGIG, per germline (reference sequence). The V and J ends lost 4 bases and 0 bases, in that order; junction bases with no gene match: 1. The CDR3 has 14 residues. The CDR3 sequence is CAWKQGANTGELFF. The DNA of the CDR3 is TGTGCCTGGAAACAGGGGGCGAACACCGGGGAGCTGTTTTTT.

The V gene is TRBV5-1, the J gene TRBJ2-5; 9 bases line up with TRBD2. CDR1 and CDR2 from the germline V gene are SGHRS and YFSETQ. The CDR3 covers 17 residues. Trimming removed 0 bases from V and 4 bases from J; junction bases left unmatched: 10. For the CDR3, the DNA is TGCGCCAGCAGCTTGGTTGGTAGCGGGAGAATCTCAGAGACCCAGTACTTC. It encodes CASSLVGSGRISETQYF. The complete variable domain, with remaining parts taken from reference TRBV5-1 and TRBJ2-5, reads KAGVTQTPRYLIKTRGQQVTLSCSPISGHRSVSWYQQTPGQGLQFLFEYFSETQRNKGNFPGRFSGRQFSNSRSEMNVSTLELGDSALYLCASSLVGSGRISETQYFGPGTRLLVL.

The chain couples TRBV5-6 to TRBJ1-4; D unresolved. Trimming pared 0 bases from V and 8 bases from J, leaving 8 bases between. Germline loops: CDR1 SGHDT, CDR2 YYEEEE. CDR3 size: 13 residues. The CDR3 spells CASSLEEGEKLFF. The CDR3 bases are TGTGCCAGCAGCTTGGAAGAGGGAGAAAAACTGTTTTTT. The complete variable domain, with remaining parts taken from reference TRBV5-6 and TRBJ1-4, reads DAGVTQSPTHLIKTRGQQVTLRCSPKSGHDTVSWYQQALGQGPQFIFQYYEEEERQRGNFPDRFSGHQFPNYSSELNVNALLLGDSALYLCASSLEEGEKLFFGSGTQLSVL.

This clone has only a few counts. The CDR3 DNA follows: TGTGCCAGCAGTGAAACGGCGGGAGGGCCGCACGAGCAGTACTTC. This codes for CASSETAGGPHEQYF. V is TRBV6-1 and J is TRBJ2-7, with 9 bases aligning to TRBD2. The CDR3 has 15 residues. CDR1 is MNHNS, CDR2 SASEGT, per germline. The J segment lost 5 bases and the V segment lost 2 bases, leaving 7 bases of the junction unmatched.

J is TRBJ2-7 and V is TRBV14, with 8 bases that match TRBD2. The CDR3 is made up of 15 amino acids. CDR1 and CDR2 from the germline V gene are SGHDN and FVKESK. After removal of 1 base from V and 0 bases from J, the junction contained 2 bases not matched to a gene. The CDR3 bases are TGTGCCAGCAGCCAAGTCGGGAGGGCCTCCTACGAGCAGTACTTC. Protein product: CASSQVGRASYEQYF. Using reference TRBV14 and TRBJ2-7 for the parts outside the CDR3, the full variable domain is EAGVTQFPSHSVIEKGQTVTLRCDPISGHDNLYWYRRVMGKEIKFLLHFVKESKQDESGMPNNRFLAERTGGTYSTLKVQPAELEDSGVYFCASSQVGRASYEQYFGPGTRLTVT.

The genes are TRBV7-2 and TRBJ2-7; 7 bases agree with TRBD2. The length of the CDR3 is 17 residues. V trimming: 0 bases; J trimming: 2 bases; junction bases outside the gene matches: 10. Germline CDR1 is SGHTA and CDR2 is FQGNSA. The DNA for the CDR3 is TGTGCCAGCAGCTTAGCTCCGGGAGGAGCGGTGGCCTACGAGCAGTACTTC. Its translation: CASSLAPGGAVAYEQYF.

The chain employs TRBV2 and TRBJ2-5; 12 bases are a match to TRBD2. This CDR3 spans 15 amino acids. Looked up from germline, CDR1 is SNHLY and CDR2 is FYNNEI. The J segment lost 5 bases and the V segment lost 6 bases, leaving 7 bases of the junction unmatched. This chain's CDR3 is CASSLLTSGSETQYF. The CDR3 bases are TGTGCCAGCAGCCTACTGACTAGCGGGAGCGAGACCCAGTACTTC.

The gene calls are TRBV4-1 and TRBJ2-1; the match to TRBD1 covers 11 bases. V lost 3 bases to trimming and J lost 7 bases; unmatched junction nucleotides: 2. The germline CDR1 and CDR2 sequences are MGHRA and YSYEKL. The CDR3 has 14 residues. In DNA, the CDR3 is TGCGCCAGCAGCCAGGGACAGGGGGTAAATGAGCAGTTCTTC. Residues: CASSQGQGVNEQFF.

A remark on this clone: Other DNA sequences from this sample encode an identical CDR3 as well. The chain is built from TRBV6-1 and TRBJ2-6; D not resolved. The CDR3 totals 15 residues. The V end lost 1 base, the J end lost 1 base, and 5 bases lay between the germline ends. The V gene's germline CDR1 is MNHNS and CDR2 SASEGT. The CDR3: CASSEGASGANVLTF. CDR3 sequence (DNA): TGTGCCAGCAGTGAAGGAGCATCTGGGGCCAACGTCCTGACTTTC.

The chain uses TRBV18 and TRBJ2-5; D is undetermined. V dropped 5 bases and J dropped 0 bases, with 4 bases sitting between them. The CDR3 has 12 residues. Looked up from germline, CDR1 is KGHSH and CDR2 is LQKENI. The CDR3 sequence is CASSTYQETQYF. CDR3 nucleotides: TGTGCCAGCTCAACTTACCAAGAGACCCAGTACTTC. Supplemented by reference TRBV18 and TRBJ2-5, the full variable domain reads NAGVMQNPRHLVRRRGQEARLRCSPMKGHSHVYWYRQLPEEGLKFMVYLQKENIIDESGMPKERFSAEFPKEGPSILRIQQVVRGDSAAYFCASSTYQETQYFGPGTRLLVL.

V is TRBV3-1 (or the pseudogene TRBV3-2) and J is TRBJ1-2, with TRBD1 as a possible D gene (6 bases). V was shortened by 8 bases and J by 2 bases, with 18 bases between the two germline ends. This CDR3 region has 15 residues. Germline V gives CDR1 LGHDT, CDR2 YNNKEL (reference sequence). The CDR3 sequence is CASSTFPGTNYGYTF. The CDR3 coding sequence is TGTGCCAGCTCTACCTTCCCCGGGACAAACTATGGCTACACCTTC.

The chain couples TRBV14 to TRBJ2-6; D is unclear. The CDR3 spans 16 residues. V shed 2 bases and J shed 2 bases, with 10 bases lying between them. The germline V gene has CDR1 SGHDN and CDR2 FVKESK. DNA for the CDR3: TGTGCCAGCAGCCAAAGTCGGGTGCCTGGGGCCAACGTCCTGACTTTC. Translation gives CASSQSRVPGANVLTF. The entire variable domain, with the rest obtained from reference TRBV14 and TRBJ2-6, is as follows: EAGVTQFPSHSVIEKGQTVTLRCDPISGHDNLYWYRRVMGKEIKFLLHFVKESKQDESGMPNNRFLAERTGGTYSTLKVQPAELEDSGVYFCASSQSRVPGANVLTFGAGSRLTVL.